A selection of T cell receptor beta chains follows, all from one sample in a study of blood T cell repertoires in COVID-19. Method: immunoSEQ multiplex PCR; TCRdb's copy keeps in-frame clones and lacks some. The repertoire holds 320,000 or so clones, with roughly 85% as singletons. The sequenced sample consisted of PBMCs or T cells enriched from blood (not recorded which). The receptor set was obtained from a young woman who had been exposed to COVID-19. CDR3s include the opening cysteine and the closing phenylalanine or tryptophan. Fields, in order: V gene, clone size, J gene, D gene, CDR3 protein, CDR3 DNA. A D gene is named only where the DNA matches it firmly. Not every row has a clone size; where given, it reads once, few, many or a size class.

V: TRBV7-9; size: -; J: TRBJ1-4; D: -; CDR3: CASSLMDRGFNEKLFF; DNA: TGTGCCAGCAGCTTAATGGATCGAGGATTTAATGAAAAACTGTTTTTT
V: TRBV6-2/TRBV6-3; size: -; J: TRBJ1-3; D: -; CDR3: CASSYPGSGNTIYF; DNA: TGTGCCAGCAGTTACCCAGGGTCTGGAAACACCATATATTTT
V: TRBV27; size: once; J: TRBJ1-1; D: -; CDR3: CASSMGHEAFF; DNA: TGTGCCAGCAGTATGGGGCATGAAGCTTTCTTT
V: TRBV6-5; size: -; J: TRBJ2-3; D: -; CDR3: CATLDRLSTDTQYF; DNA: TGTGCCACCCTAGACAGGCTCAGCACAGATACGCAGTATTTT
V: TRBV9; size: -; J: TRBJ1-4; D: TRBD1; CDR3: CASSLQTGEGEKLFF; DNA: TGTGCCAGCAGCCTCCAGACAGGGGAGGGTGAAAAACTGTTTTTT
V: TRBV23-1; size: once; J: TRBJ2-1; D: -; CDR3: CASSQWMTGRGYNEQFF; DNA: TGCGCCAGCAGTCAATGGATGACAGGCCGCGGATACAATGAGCAGTTCTTC
V: TRBV7-9; size: once; J: TRBJ1-1; D: TRBD1; CDR3: CASSVRSGGRTEAFF; DNA: TGTGCCAGCAGCGTTCGCTCAGGGGGAAGAACTGAAGCTTTCTTT
V: TRBV6-4; size: -; J: TRBJ1-5; D: -; CDR3: CASSPTGDQPQHF; DNA: TGTGCCAGCAGCCCGACAGGCGATCAGCCCCAGCATTTT
V: TRBV3-1/TRBV3-2; size: -; J: TRBJ2-7; D: TRBD2; CDR3: CASSQGGLAGFYEQYF; DNA: TGTGCCAGCAGCCAGGGGGGACTAGCGGGGTTCTACGAGCAGTACTTC
V: TRBV18; size: -; J: TRBJ2-7; D: -; CDR3: CASSSGQGNEQYF; DNA: TGTGCCAGCTCTTCCGGACAAGGGAACGAGCAGTACTTC
V: TRBV30; size: -; J: TRBJ1-4; D: TRBD1; CDR3: CAWRTGTGVGEKLFF; DNA: TGTGCCTGGAGGACGGGGACAGGTGTAGGGGAAAAACTGTTTTTT
V: TRBV27; size: few; J: TRBJ1-2; D: TRBD1; CDR3: CASRGTGALGGYTF; DNA: TGTGCCAGCAGAGGGACAGGGGCCCTTGGAGGCTACACCTTC
V: TRBV5-1; size: -; J: TRBJ2-2; D: TRBD1; CDR3: CASSLAQGAQAGELFF; DNA: TGCGCCAGCAGCTTGGCACAGGGGGCGCAGGCCGGGGAGCTGTTTTTT
V: TRBV29-1; size: -; J: TRBJ1-4; D: -; CDR3: CSVRDKVLEKLFF; DNA: TGCAGCGTTCGAGACAAGGTGTTAGAAAAACTGTTTTTT
V: TRBV6-1; size: -; J: TRBJ2-5; D: -; CDR3: CASSEQGRETQYF; DNA: TGTGCCAGCAGTGAACAGGGTAGAGAGACCCAGTACTTC
V: TRBV2; size: once; J: TRBJ2-2; D: TRBD1; CDR3: CASTLFRGTGGPFTGELFF; DNA: TGTGCCAGCACCCTATTCCGAGGGACAGGGGGGCCATTCACCGGGGAGCTGTTTTTT
V: TRBV5-1; size: -; J: TRBJ1-3; D: TRBD1; CDR3: CASSGGQGGNTIYF; DNA: TGCGCCAGCAGCGGGGGACAGGGCGGAAACACCATATATTTT
V: TRBV10-2; size: -; J: TRBJ2-1; D: TRBD2; CDR3: CASRVISGRVYNEQFF; DNA: TGCGCCAGCAGGGTCATTAGCGGGAGGGTCTACAATGAGCAGTTCTTC
V: TRBV24-1; size: few; J: TRBJ1-5; D: TRBD1; CDR3: CATSDGTGGNQPQHF; DNA: TGTGCCACCAGTGATGGGACAGGCGGCAATCAGCCCCAGCATTTT
V: TRBV2; size: -; J: TRBJ2-1; D: TRBD2; CDR3: CASSELRGGRGYNEQFF; DNA: TGTGCCAGCAGTGAGTTGCGGGGCGGGAGAGGTTACAATGAGCAGTTCTTC
V: TRBV11-1; size: -; J: TRBJ2-2; D: TRBD2; CDR3: CASSLLAGAGGELFF; DNA: TGTGCCAGCAGCCTTCTAGCGGGAGCTGGTGGGGAGCTGTTTTTT
V: TRBV2; size: -; J: TRBJ2-7; D: TRBD2; CDR3: CASIQYSGINYEQYF; DNA: TGTGCCAGCATTCAGTATAGCGGGATTAACTACGAGCAGTACTTC
V: TRBV3-1/TRBV3-2; size: -; J: TRBJ2-5; D: TRBD2; CDR3: CASSLGLAGKETQYF; DNA: TGTGCCAGCAGCCTGGGACTAGCGGGAAAAGAGACCCAGTACTTC
V: TRBV30; size: -; J: TRBJ2-3; D: TRBD1; CDR3: CAWSIGGSDTQYF; DNA: TGTGCCTGGAGTATAGGGGGCTCAGATACGCAGTATTTT
V: TRBV5-1; size: -; J: TRBJ1-4; D: -; CDR3: CASSLETSSEKLFF; DNA: TGCGCCAGCAGCTTAGAAACCAGTTCGGAAAAACTGTTTTTT
V: TRBV5-1; size: few; J: TRBJ2-3; D: -; CDR3: CASSFFGQGETDTQYF; DNA: TGCGCCAGCAGCTTTTTTGGGCAGGGCGAGACAGATACGCAGTATTTT
V: TRBV5-4; size: -; J: TRBJ1-2; D: -; CDR3: CASSRDSTNYGYTF; DNA: TGTGCCAGCAGCCGAGACAGTACTAACTATGGCTACACCTTC
V: TRBV19; size: -; J: TRBJ1-2; D: TRBD1; CDR3: CASSEQGRANYGYTF; DNA: TGTGCCAGTAGTGAACAGGGGCGAGCTAACTATGGCTACACCTTC
V: TRBV6-2/TRBV6-3; size: -; J: TRBJ1-5; D: -; CDR3: CASSVMMFGGVGNQPQHF; DNA: TGTGCCAGCAGTGTAATGATGTTCGGCGGGGTTGGCAATCAGCCCCAGCATTTT
V: TRBV6-5; size: -; J: TRBJ2-3; D: TRBD2; CDR3: CASAEAGGPDTQYF; DNA: TGTGCCAGCGCGGAAGCGGGAGGGCCAGATACGCAGTATTTT
V: TRBV19; size: -; J: TRBJ2-2; D: -; CDR3: CASNRYATTHTGELFF; DNA: TGTGCCAGTAACCGGTACGCAACCACCCACACCGGGGAGCTGTTTTTT
V: TRBV18; size: few; J: TRBJ1-3; D: TRBD1; CDR3: CASSLNAGQAISGNTIYF; DNA: TGTGCCAGCTCACTTAACGCGGGACAGGCGATCTCTGGAAACACCATATATTTT
V: TRBV7-9; size: -; J: TRBJ1-2; D: TRBD1; CDR3: CASSLGQGVYGYTF; DNA: TGTGCCAGCAGCTTAGGACAGGGGGTCTATGGCTACACCTTC
V: TRBV2; size: -; J: TRBJ1-2; D: TRBD1; CDR3: CASRYQTGVGGYTF; DNA: TGTGCCAGCAGGTACCAGACAGGGGTCGGAGGCTACACCTTC
V: TRBV19; size: -; J: TRBJ2-1; D: -; CDR3: CASRHGHSPFF; DNA: TGTGCCAGTAGACATGGACACTCCCCGTTCTTC
V: TRBV6-5; size: -; J: TRBJ2-5; D: TRBD2; CDR3: CASRSSGGAGETQYF; DNA: TGTGCCAGCAGGTCTTCCGGGGGGGCCGGGGAGACCCAGTACTTC
V: TRBV3-1/TRBV3-2; size: -; J: TRBJ1-2; D: -; CDR3: CASSQAAGTTNYGYTF; DNA: TGTGCCAGCAGCCAAGCTGCAGGTACAACTAACTATGGCTACACCTTC
V: TRBV3-1/TRBV3-2; size: once; J: TRBJ1-2; D: -; CDR3: CASSHVTDDYGYTF; DNA: TGTGCCAGCAGCCACGTGACAGATGACTATGGCTACACCTTC
V: TRBV2; size: -; J: TRBJ1-2; D: TRBD1; CDR3: CASSFTGGDGYTF; DNA: TGTGCCAGCAGTTTTACAGGGGGCGATGGCTACACCTTC
V: TRBV21-1; size: -; J: TRBJ2-3; D: -; CDR3: CASREGRDADTQYF; DNA: TGTGCCAGCAGGGAGGGCAGGGATGCAGATACGCAGTATTTT
V: TRBV5-8; size: -; J: TRBJ2-1; D: TRBD2; CDR3: CASSPGGPYNEQFF; DNA: TGTGCCAGCAGCCCGGGGGGGCCCTACAATGAGCAGTTCTTC
V: TRBV24-1; size: -; J: TRBJ2-1; D: -; CDR3: CATSDTGGTVNNEQFF; DNA: TGTGCCACCAGTGATACCGGCGGGACAGTGAACAATGAGCAGTTCTTC
V: TRBV5-1; size: -; J: TRBJ2-5; D: TRBD2; CDR3: CASSFSGRPQETQYF; DNA: TGCGCCAGCAGCTTTAGCGGGAGGCCCCAAGAGACCCAGTACTTC
V: TRBV13; size: -; J: TRBJ1-1; D: -; CDR3: CASSLRDDEAFF; DNA: TGTGCCAGCAGCTTGCGGGACGATGAAGCTTTCTTT
V: TRBV5-4; size: -; J: TRBJ2-3; D: -; CDR3: CASRPRDNFIDTQYF; DNA: TGTGCCAGCAGACCCCGGGACAATTTCATTGATACGCAGTATTTT
V: TRBV30; size: -; J: TRBJ2-3; D: -; CDR3: CAWSIRGGILTDTQYF; DNA: TGTGCCTGGAGTATCCGGGGTGGGATCCTCACAGATACGCAGTATTTT
V: TRBV7-9; size: -; J: TRBJ1-2; D: -; CDR3: CASSLEAASVYGYTF; DNA: TGTGCCAGCAGCTTAGAGGCGGCTTCGGTCTATGGCTACACCTTC
V: TRBV11-2; size: -; J: TRBJ1-6; D: TRBD1; CDR3: CASSLSLTGGIRNSPLHF; DNA: TGTGCCAGCAGCTTAAGTCTGACAGGGGGGATCCGTAATTCACCCCTCCACTTT
V: TRBV28; size: -; J: TRBJ1-2; D: -; CDR3: CASSLSSPVNYGYTF; DNA: TGTGCCAGCAGTTTATCTTCGCCGGTGAACTATGGCTACACCTTC
V: TRBV5-1; size: -; J: TRBJ2-1; D: TRBD2; CDR3: CASSLVTSGKFDEQFF; DNA: TGCGCCAGCAGCTTGGTGACTAGCGGGAAATTCGACGAGCAGTTCTTC
V: TRBV18; size: -; J: TRBJ1-1; D: -; CDR3: CASSQDLNTEAFF; DNA: TGTGCCAGCTCTCAGGATTTGAACACTGAAGCTTTCTTT
V: TRBV15; size: few; J: TRBJ2-3; D: TRBD2; CDR3: CATSRGGLAADTQYF; DNA: TGTGCCACCAGCAGAGGGGGACTAGCAGCAGATACGCAGTATTTT
V: TRBV4-3; size: -; J: TRBJ2-7; D: -; CDR3: CASSQGQGSSYEQYF; DNA: TGCGCCAGCAGCCAAGGGCAGGGAAGCTCCTACGAGCAGTACTTC
V: TRBV2; size: -; J: TRBJ1-5; D: TRBD1; CDR3: CASNLGQWTGNQPQHF; DNA: TGTGCCAGCAACCTGGGACAGTGGACGGGCAATCAGCCCCAGCATTTT
V: TRBV7-6; size: -; J: TRBJ2-5; D: TRBD2; CDR3: CASSLGGVETQYF; DNA: TGTGCCAGCAGCCTCGGGGGGGTGGAGACCCAGTACTTC
V: TRBV27; size: once; J: TRBJ1-4; D: TRBD1; CDR3: CASKKTGRGEKLFF; DNA: TGTGCCAGTAAGAAGACAGGGCGGGGTGAAAAACTGTTTTTT
V: TRBV4-1; size: few; J: TRBJ2-3; D: TRBD2; CDR3: CASSQEASGRSSTDTQYF; DNA: TGCGCCAGCAGCCAAGAAGCTAGCGGGAGATCTAGCACAGATACGCAGTATTTT
V: TRBV2; size: -; J: TRBJ1-2; D: -; CDR3: CASSEQGINYGYTF; DNA: TGTGCCAGCAGCGAACAGGGTATAAACTATGGCTACACCTTC
V: TRBV19; size: -; J: TRBJ2-7; D: -; CDR3: CASRLGGKGQNSYEQYF; DNA: TGTGCCAGTAGGTTGGGGGGGAAAGGACAGAACTCCTACGAGCAGTACTTC
V: TRBV2; size: once; J: TRBJ2-2; D: TRBD2; CDR3: CASSEGSGRFSGELFF; DNA: TGTGCCAGCAGTGAAGGAAGCGGGAGGTTCTCCGGGGAGCTGTTTTTT